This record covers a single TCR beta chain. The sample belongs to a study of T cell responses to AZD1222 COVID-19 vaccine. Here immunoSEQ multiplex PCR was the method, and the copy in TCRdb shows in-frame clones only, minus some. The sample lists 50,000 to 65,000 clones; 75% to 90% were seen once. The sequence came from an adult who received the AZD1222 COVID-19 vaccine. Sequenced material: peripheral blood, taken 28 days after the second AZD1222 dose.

CDR3 nucleotides: TGTGCCAGCAGCCATCGACCGGGCCTAGGATTTTCACCCCTCCACTTT. Translating gives CASSHRPGLGFSPLHF. V usage is TRBV3-1 (or the pseudogene TRBV3-2) and J usage is TRBJ1-6; D remains unclear. Germline lookup yields CDR1 LGHDT and CDR2 YNNKEL (reference sequence). This CDR3 contains 16 residues. Trimming took off 3 bases at V and 9 bases at J, with 18 bases between the two ends.